The TCR beta chain described here comes from a study of T cell responses to AZD1222 COVID-19 vaccine. The study's findings and limits: The donor cohort was predominantly white British with a female majority, and clonal diversity may have been underestimated. Every sample of the repertoires postdated the peak T cell response. Across the whole spike, CD4 TCRs peaked at regions 160-218 and 743-854.

Second-dose intervals near 4 or 12 weeks were combined. Notes on this clone: Its target is unknown.

The method was immunoSEQ multiplex PCR; TCRdb's version includes in-frame clones alone and lacks a portion of them. The sample contains roughly 140,000 clones, 75% to 90% of which appear only once. The CDR3 extends over 15 amino acids. Germline V gene sequence: CDR1 SGHNT, CDR2 YYREEE (reference sequence). The V end was cut by 4 bases, the J end by 5 bases, with 16 bases between. This material consisted of peripheral blood, taken 28 days after the second AZD1222 dose. The chain carries TRBV5-4 and TRBJ2-1; D possibly matches TRBD1 or TRBD2 (5 bases each). This clonotype was obtained from an adult who received the AZD1222 COVID-19 vaccine. The CDR3 DNA reads TGTGCCAGCAGCGCGAGGGGCGGGCAGAACAATGAGCAGTTCTTC. This sequence encodes CASSARGGQNNEQFF.